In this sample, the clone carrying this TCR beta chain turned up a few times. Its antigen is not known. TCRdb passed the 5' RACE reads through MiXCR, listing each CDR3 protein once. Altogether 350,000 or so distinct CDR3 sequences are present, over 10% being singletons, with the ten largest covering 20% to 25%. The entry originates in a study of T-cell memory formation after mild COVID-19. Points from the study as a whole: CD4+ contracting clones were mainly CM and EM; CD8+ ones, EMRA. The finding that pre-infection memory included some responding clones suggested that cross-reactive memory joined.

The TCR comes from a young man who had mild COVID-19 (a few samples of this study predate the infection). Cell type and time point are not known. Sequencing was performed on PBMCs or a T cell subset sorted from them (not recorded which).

DNA of the CDR3: TGTGCCAGCAGCTTAAGTCCAGGTGTCACCGGGGAGCTGTTTTTT. Amino acids: CASSLSPGVTGELFF. The genes are TRBV11-2 and TRBJ2-2; D uncertain. V lost 2 bases, J lost 4 bases, and 11 bases lay in between. Germline V CDR1 and CDR2: SGHAT, FQNNGV. This CDR3 contains 15 residues.